The T cell receptor (beta chain) under discussion was sequenced for a study of cytomegalovirus exposure and HLA in healthy donors. Study context: Among the roughly 430 genotyped donors, just over 80% were placed in the Caucasian-associated ancestry cluster.

Whole-study results and caveats: Using a false discovery rate of 0.05, a later analysis showed that approximately 17,000 TCR beta sequences were associated with HLA alleles. Later analysis suggested links between common viral pathogens and several top significant clusters.

As regards this clone: Antigen specificity is unknown.

This PCR relied on a set of 60 Vbeta primers and 13 Jbeta primers. The data were produced by immunoSEQ multiplex PCR, yet TCRdb's version contains in-frame clones alone and is incomplete. The data include approximately 93,000 clones; the top ten clones carry around 3.6%. The V gene's germline CDR1 is SGDLS and CDR2 YYNGEE. This CDR3 region has 15 residues. The V segment lost 4 bases and the J segment 5 bases; nucleotides outside the gene matches: 9. The sequenced sample was PBMCs. The chain combines TRBV9 with TRBJ2-7; 10 positions agree with TRBD2. The TCR comes from a woman in her 30s in good health and CMV-seronegative. The CDR3 nucleotides read TGTGCCAGCAGCCAGTTCCTAGCGGGAGAACACGAGCAGTACTTC. It yields the protein CASSQFLAGEHEQYF.